This TCR beta chain was retrieved from a study of Graves' ophthalmopathy and Graves' hyperthyroidism. Where ophthalmopathy was absent within 18 months of follow-up, hyperthyroidism was stable. Hyperthyroidism was new, under 2 months, in patients aged 18 to 65. The sample holds many counts of this clonotype. RNA transcripts provided the template for amplifying TCR beta CDR3 regions. First-round RT-PCR employed HTBI primers, with a second-round multiplex PCR after it. TCRdb used MiXCR to reprocess the multiplex PCR reads, holding one entry per CDR3 protein. The sample lists about 390,000 distinct CDR3 sequences; less than 20% were seen once. The germline gives CDR1 MNHEY, CDR2 SMNVEV (reference sequence). The CDR3 consists of 15 residues. V gave up 2 bases and J gave up 7 bases; unmatched junction bases: 7.

Sequencing was done on a sample of peripheral blood. This receptor was identified in a woman aged 18-35 years with stable Graves' hyperthyroidism. The chain employs TRBV27 and TRBJ1-5, with 8 positions matching TRBD1. CDR3 in amino acids: CASSLRTGFGQPQHF. In nucleotides, the CDR3 is TGTGCCAGCAGTTTACGGACAGGGTTCGGCCAGCCCCAGCATTTT.